This entry lists 20 T cell receptor beta chains sequenced from one sample in a study of T cell repertoires in cytomegalovirus infection. MiXCR, applied by TCRdb to the reads, yields one record per CDR3 protein. The sample has about 310,000 distinct CDR3 sequences, 20% to 25% seen once. No cognate antigen is known for these TCRs. The material was cultured PBMCs, obtained from culture after CMV antigen stimulation. The receptor set was obtained from a human donor in good health (CMV status not recorded). Some clones in this sample may be carry-over from other donors' samples.

The rearrangement links TRBV12-3 or TRBV12-4 to TRBJ2-1; D gene ambiguous. Between the trimmed V and J ends, which lost 3 bases and 6 bases, there was a span of 9 bases. This CDR3 has 13 amino acids. CDR3 coding DNA: TGTGCCAGCAGTTTTGAAGGGATCAATGAGCAGTTCTTC. This sequence encodes CASSFEGINEQFF.

The CDR3 nucleotides read TGTGCCAGCAGCTTAGTGGAGAGCACAGATACGCAGTATTTT. Its protein product is CASSLVESTDTQYF. The V call is TRBV7-2, the J call TRBJ2-3; D not resolved. The CDR3 extends over 14 amino acids. Germline-derived CDR1 and CDR2 are SGHTA and FQGNSA. Trimming shortened V by 1 base and J by 0 bases, and 5 bases separated the two germline ends.

This clonotype was counted a few times. V usage is TRBV19 and J usage is TRBJ2-6, with TRBD1 identical over 8 bases. Germline CDR1 reads LNHDA; CDR2 reads SQIVND (reference sequence). V lost 0 bases, J lost 4 bases, and 8 bases stayed unmatched. The CDR3 consists of 18 residues. This CDR3 is CASSIDATGAGGANVLTF. DNA for the CDR3: TGTGCCAGTAGTATAGATGCGACAGGGGCAGGCGGGGCCAACGTCCTGACTTTC.

J is TRBJ1-6 and V is TRBV30; D not certain. The CDR3 totals 13 residues. CDR1 and CDR2 from the germline V gene are GTSNPN and SVGIG (reference sequence). The V end lost 0 bases, the J end lost 5 bases, and 5 bases lay between the germline ends. Written as DNA, the CDR3 is TGTGCCTGGAGTGTTGAGGATAATTCACCCCTCCACTTT. Amino acid sequence: CAWSVEDNSPLHF.

The chain employs TRBV10-3 and TRBJ2-2; a possible D gene is TRBD2 (6 bases). With 2 bases removed from V and 5 bases from J, the gap between germline ends came to 12 bases. Germline values: CDR1 ENHRY, CDR2 SYGVKD. This CDR3 contains 15 residues. CDR3 bases: TGTGCCATCAGTGAGGTCGGGGGAAGAACCGGGGAGCTGTTTTTT. Its protein product is CAISEVGGRTGELFF.

CDR3 sequence: CAWQKQVNYGYTF. CDR3 DNA: TGTGCCTGGCAAAAACAGGTTAACTATGGCTACACCTTC. The chain links TRBV30 to TRBJ1-2; D perhaps matches TRBD1 (5 bases). The germline gives CDR1 GTSNPN, CDR2 SVGIG (reference sequence). This CDR3 has 13 amino acids. Trimming shortened V by 5 bases and J by 1 base, and 11 bases separated the two germline ends.

This chain joins TRBV2 and TRBJ2-5, with TRBD2 identical over 12 bases. With 6 bases clipped from V and 0 bases from J, the junction kept 2 bases outside the gene matches. This CDR3 spans 15 amino acids. The V gene's germline CDR1 is SNHLY and CDR2 FYNNEI. For the CDR3, the DNA is TGTGCCAGCAGGAGGACTAGCGGGAACCAAGAGACCCAGTACTTC. It translates to CASRRTSGNQETQYF.

The J gene is TRBJ1-1, the V gene TRBV18; D might be TRBD1 (5 bases). Germline CDR1 is KGHSH and CDR2 is LQKENI. V was pared by 3 bases and J by 1 base, with 9 bases between. The CDR3 is made up of 14 amino acids. CDR3 amino acids: CASSPQGPNTEAFF. CDR3 DNA: TGTGCCAGCTCACCCCAGGGACCGAACACTGAAGCTTTCTTT.

This clonotype was observed once. This sequence joins TRBV6-6 and TRBJ2-1, with 12 nucleotides matching TRBD2. The CDR3 length is 16 residues. Trimming took 2 bases from V and 7 from J; bases not matched to a gene: 6. CDR1 is MNHNY, CDR2 SVGAGI, per germline (reference sequence). The CDR3 nucleotides are TGTGCCAGCAGTTACCCGACTAGCGGGAGAGGTAATGAGCAGTTCTTC. Protein sequence: CASSYPTSGRGNEQFF.

This chain connects TRBV20-1 to TRBJ2-1; no clear D. Germline-derived CDR1 and CDR2 are DFQATT and SNEGSKA (reference sequence). V lost 4 bases and J lost 8, with 24 bases in between. CDR3 size: 16 residues. For the CDR3, the DNA is TGCAGTGCTAAGCCCGCTCTCTCCACCAAGGCCCATGAGCAGTTCTTC. Translated, it gives CSAKPALSTKAHEQFF.

This clonotype was observed a few times. The rearrangement joins TRBV12-3 or TRBV12-4 to TRBJ2-3; 7 nucleotides line up with TRBD2. Germline trimming cut 6 bases from V and 6 bases from J; bases unmatched to any gene: 15. This CDR3 is 16 amino acids long. The CDR3 DNA sequence: TGTGCCAGCAGGGTCGCAGCGGGAACCGAGGTTGATACGCAGTATTTT. Translation gives CASRVAAGTEVDTQYF.

This clonotype was seen repeatedly, ten times or more. V usage is TRBV18 and J usage is TRBJ2-3; no reliable D call. From germline, CDR1 is KGHSH and CDR2 LQKENI. V was clipped by 1 base and J by 3 bases, with 8 bases between them. The CDR3 length is 14 residues. The CDR3 sequence is CASSPLPATDTQYF. DNA for the CDR3: TGTGCCAGCTCACCACTGCCAGCTACAGATACGCAGTATTTT.

J is TRBJ2-3 and V is TRBV7-8; D may match TRBD1 or TRBD2 (5 bases each). Trimming stripped 5 bases from V and 5 bases from J, with 23 bases between. CDR1 SGHVS and CDR2 FQNEAQ come from the germline V gene. This CDR3 has 17 residues. The CDR3 coding sequence is TGTGCCAGCAGCCGGGTTTGGCTGGGGGTAAGGGTAGATACGCAGTATTTT. The encoded protein is CASSRVWLGVRVDTQYF.

This clonotype was counted a few times. The chain has TRBV7-6 and TRBJ1-1; a possible D gene is TRBD1 (5 bases). The V end lost 5 bases, the J end lost 1 base, and 14 bases lay between the germline ends. The CDR3 is 15 residues long. Germline V gene lookup returns CDR1 SGHVS and CDR2 FNYEAQ. The CDR3 sequence: CASSSPDTGNTEAFF. CDR3 nucleotide sequence: TGTGCCAGCAGCAGCCCGGACACAGGGAACACTGAAGCTTTCTTT.

The chain employs TRBV7-9 and TRBJ1-2; D gene unclear. V was cut by 5 bases and J by 0 bases, with 10 bases left in between. Per germline, CDR1 SEHNR and CDR2 FQNEAQ (reference sequence). The CDR3 spans 14 residues. CDR3 amino acids: CASSPAHPNYGYTF. CDR3 in DNA: TGTGCCAGCAGCCCCGCGCACCCTAACTATGGCTACACCTTC.

The V call is TRBV6-5, the J call TRBJ1-4; D not certain. V shed 4 bases and J shed 0 bases, with 9 bases lying between them. CDR3 size: 15 residues. Germline loops: CDR1 MNHEY, CDR2 SVGAGI. The chain's CDR3 is CASSSWGATNEKLFF. The DNA of the CDR3 is TGTGCCAGCAGTTCGTGGGGTGCAACTAATGAAAAACTGTTTTTT.

The J gene is TRBJ2-1, the V gene TRBV7-9; unclear D gene. V was cut by 1 base and J by 8 bases, with 18 bases left in between. CDR1 SEHNR and CDR2 FQNEAQ come from the germline V gene (reference sequence). The CDR3 runs 16 residues. In nucleotides, the CDR3 is TGTGCCAGCAGCTTAGGTCGGAGTTATTTAATCGATGAGCAGTTCTTC. Translating gives CASSLGRSYLIDEQFF.

In this sample, this clonotype turned up many times. The chain is built from TRBV12-3 or TRBV12-4 and TRBJ2-1; D remains ambiguous. V lost 6 bases to trimming and J lost 8 bases, with 14 bases between them. The CDR3 covers 13 residues. CDR3 sequence reads: CASSQSLVHEQFF. CDR3 nucleotide sequence: TGTGCCAGCAGCCAATCCCTGGTGCATGAGCAGTTCTTC.

This clonotype was seen only a few times. The CDR3 DNA reads TGTGCCAGTAAGAAGCGGGAGAACACTGAAGCTTTCTTT. It is translated as CASKKRENTEAFF. The chain couples TRBV19 to TRBJ1-1; no firm D call. The germline gives CDR1 LNHDA, CDR2 SQIVND (reference sequence). V was clipped by 7 bases and J by 1 base, with 10 bases between them. The CDR3 contains 13 residues.

The gene calls are TRBV20-1 and TRBJ1-4, with 10 bases lining up with TRBD1. V was pared by 5 bases and J by 7 bases, with 4 bases of the junction left unmatched. This CDR3 region has 13 residues. CDR1 and CDR2 from the germline V gene are DFQATT and SNEGSKA (reference sequence). The CDR3 nucleotides are TGCAGTGCTCGGGACAGGGGTTTTGAAAAACTGTTTTTT. Its translation: CSARDRGFEKLFF.